The 30 T cell receptor beta chains given below trace back to one sample, sequenced in a study of graft-versus-host responses after intestinal transplantation. Sequencing was performed with immunoSEQ multiplex PCR; in TCRdb, only in-frame clones are kept and a portion is missing. The sample holds 15,000 to 20,000 clones, about 40% seen once. Sequenced here: alloreactive CD4+ T cells from a mixed lymphocyte reaction culture, sampled before transplantation. Described subset: CFSE-low proliferating T cells sorted from approximately 6-day pre-transplant mixed lymphocyte reaction (GvH or HvG direction). Source of these receptors: a human patient who was an organ donor for intestinal transplantation.

The chain links TRBV30 to TRBJ2-3, with TRBD2 matching over 9 bases. From germline, CDR1 is GTSNPN and CDR2 SVGIG (reference sequence). CDR3 length: 17 residues. Losses at the gene ends were 4 bases for V and 2 bases for J; bases not matched to a gene: 13. The CDR3 protein is CAWTAPFLAGLTDTQYF. The CDR3 DNA sequence: TGTGCCTGGACCGCGCCCTTCCTAGCGGGGCTCACAGATACGCAGTATTTT.

This clone appeared a few times. The rearrangement links TRBV11-1 to TRBJ2-7, with D unresolved. The CDR3 is 11 amino acids. Germline V gives CDR1 SGHAT, CDR2 FQDESV (reference sequence). V was pared by 5 bases and J by 6 bases, with 8 bases between. In DNA, the CDR3 is TGTGCCAGCAGCCATGACCTCGAGCAGTACTTC. Amino acids: CASSHDLEQYF.

Notes on this clone: At one end the junction does not follow the germline gene, possibly because of a read error. The DNA of the CDR3 is TGTGCTAGCAGCTTAGGGACAGGACAAGAGACCCAGTACTTC. As protein: CASSLGTGQETQYF. J is TRBJ2-5 and V is TRBV7-7; 8 bases match TRBD1. This CDR3 is 14 amino acids long. From germline, CDR1 is SSHAT and CDR2 FNYEAQ (reference sequence).

The genes are TRBV29-1 and TRBJ2-5; possibly TRBD2 for D (6 bases). V dropped 4 bases and J dropped 7 bases, with 10 bases sitting between them. CDR3 length: 11 residues. Per the germline V gene, CDR1 is SQVTM and CDR2 is ANQGSEA. The CDR3 reads CSVGGGRTQYF. The CDR3, as DNA: TGCAGCGTTGGGGGAGGAAGGACCCAGTACTTC.

The gene calls are TRBV30 and TRBJ2-7; possibly TRBD1 for D (6 bases). CDR3 length equals 13 residues. Germline V gene data show CDR1 as GTSNPN and CDR2 as SVGIG (reference sequence). V gave up 0 bases and J gave up 6 bases, with 12 bases separating them. The CDR3 here is CAWSVFTGTEQYF. The CDR3 DNA follows: TGTGCCTGGAGTGTATTCACAGGGACCGAGCAGTACTTC.

This clone has just a few counts. This rearrangement joins TRBV10-3 to TRBJ1-5; D gene ambiguous. The V and J ends lost 0 bases and 6 bases respectively, with 6 bases between them. The length of the CDR3 is 13 residues. Germline assignment: CDR1 ENHRY and CDR2 SYGVKD. The chain's CDR3 is CAISESFVQPQHF. The DNA for the CDR3 is TGTGCCATCAGTGAGTCGTTTGTTCAGCCCCAGCATTTT.

The CDR3 coding sequence is TGTGCCAGCAGCTATGGAGGTGTCTACAATGAGCAGTTCTTC. It specifies CASSYGGVYNEQFF. The chain carries TRBV7-2 and TRBJ2-1; perhaps TRBD2 as D (5 bases). CDR1 and CDR2 from the germline V gene are SGHTA and FQGNSA. V was clipped by 4 bases and J by 3 bases, with 10 bases between them. This CDR3 is 14 amino acids long.

J is TRBJ2-7 and V is TRBV4-2; D is undetermined. There are 14 residues in the CDR3. Germline V lookup: CDR1 LGHNA, CDR2 YNFKEQ. Trimming pared 4 bases from V and 0 bases from J, leaving 10 bases between. CDR3 region: CASSPEYTSYEQYF. The DNA for the CDR3 is TGTGCCAGCAGCCCTGAGTATACCTCCTACGAGCAGTACTTC.

The CDR3 DNA reads TGTGCCAGCAGCCCTGAAAGGGGGACAGGGGTAGAAGAGACCCAGTACTTC. As protein: CASSPERGTGVEETQYF. This chain connects TRBV7-7 to TRBJ2-5; 10 nucleotides match TRBD1. Germline V gene data show CDR1 as SSHAT and CDR2 as FNYEAQ (reference sequence). V gave up 5 bases and J gave up 3 bases; unmatched junction bases: 12. CDR3 length: 17 amino acids.

This chain connects TRBV2 to TRBJ1-2; D gene ambiguous. CDR1 SNHLY and CDR2 FYNNEI come from the germline V gene. The CDR3 runs 13 residues. Deletions cut 4 bases from V and 0 bases from J, with 6 bases between. CDR3 in DNA: TGTGCCAGCAGTGTAATCCCTAACTATGGCTACACCTTC. Its protein product is CASSVIPNYGYTF. The variable domain in full, with the rest retrieved from reference TRBV2 and TRBJ1-2, is EPEVTQTPSHQVTQMGQEVILRCVPISNHLYFYWYRQILGQKVEFLVSFYNNEISEKSEIFDDQFSVERPDGSNFTLKIRSTKLEDSAMYFCASSVIPNYGYTFGSGTRLTVV.

The J gene is TRBJ1-4, the V gene TRBV18; maybe TRBD1 (5 bases). The germline gives CDR1 KGHSH, CDR2 LQKENI. The CDR3 length is 17 residues. Trimming cost V 0 bases and J 3 bases, with 14 bases left between them. The CDR3 reads CASSPPVIDSPNEKLFF. The CDR3 coding sequence is TGTGCCAGCTCACCACCGGTAATCGACAGCCCTAATGAAAAACTGTTTTTT.

The chain links TRBV29-1 to TRBJ2-6; no clear D gene. This CDR3 has 12 residues. Deletions cut 5 bases from V and 0 bases from J, with 2 bases between. Germline V gene sequence: CDR1 SQVTM, CDR2 ANQGSEA. CDR3 nucleotides: TGCAGCGTTCGCTCTGGGGCCAACGTCCTGACTTTC. It specifies CSVRSGANVLTF.

This clone was seen only a few times. The chain has TRBV4-2 and TRBJ2-7; 10 nucleotides agree with TRBD2. The V gene end was trimmed by 0 bases and the J gene end by 2 bases; junction bases not matched to a gene: 4. The CDR3 loop spans 16 amino acids. Germline CDR1 reads LGHNA; CDR2 reads YNFKEQ. The CDR3 here is CASSQDWLAGAYEQYF. The DNA for the CDR3 is TGTGCCAGCAGCCAAGATTGGCTAGCGGGAGCCTACGAGCAGTACTTC.

This clone was counted once. The chain has TRBV4-2 and TRBJ2-7; D possibly corresponds to TRBD1 (5 bases). Germline V gene sequence: CDR1 LGHNA, CDR2 YNFKEQ. The CDR3 sequence is 14 residues long. Trimming stripped 1 base from V and 6 bases from J, with 13 bases between. CDR3 amino acids: CASSQVKLRGEQYF. CDR3 nucleotide sequence: TGTGCCAGCAGCCAAGTGAAGTTAAGGGGCGAGCAGTACTTC.

The chain recombines TRBV18 with TRBJ2-5; D remains ambiguous. The length of the CDR3 is 15 residues. Germline assignment: CDR1 KGHSH and CDR2 LQKENI. Between the trimmed V and J ends, which lost 3 bases and 2 bases, there was a span of 13 bases. Here the CDR3 reads CASSPYPSKQETQYF. CDR3 nucleotides: TGTGCCAGCTCACCCTATCCGAGCAAACAAGAGACCCAGTACTTC.

The chain carries TRBV15 and TRBJ1-3; unclear D gene. This CDR3 region has 16 residues. Germline V gene lookup returns CDR1 LNHNV and CDR2 YYDKDF (reference sequence). V lost 0 bases, J lost 0 bases, and 9 bases lay in between. The CDR3 is CATSRDLPNSGNTIYF. The DNA of the CDR3 is TGTGCCACCAGCAGAGATCTCCCGAACTCTGGAAACACCATATATTTT.

V is TRBV2 and J is TRBJ2-5; 9 positions agree with TRBD2. Germline CDR1 and CDR2: SNHLY and FYNNEI. The CDR3 length is 15 residues. V lost 4 bases and J lost 2; bases outside the gene matches: 5. The chain's CDR3 is CASSGLGLAQETQYF. The CDR3 bases are TGTGCCAGCAGTGGTCTTGGACTAGCGCAAGAGACCCAGTACTTC.

The CDR3 sequence is CASSLGTRTPEYF. The CDR3 region has the DNA TGTGCCAGCAGTTTGGGAACCCGGACTCCCGAGTACTTC. The chain employs TRBV27 and TRBJ2-5; D is perhaps TRBD2 (5 bases). Trimming pared 3 bases from V and 12 bases from J, leaving 17 bases between. Germline loops: CDR1 MNHEY, CDR2 SMNVEV (reference sequence). The CDR3 loop spans 13 amino acids.

This sequence joins TRBV7-9 and TRBJ2-7; D call uncertain. CDR1 SEHNR and CDR2 FQNEAQ come from the germline V gene (reference sequence). This CDR3 spans 12 amino acids. The V gene lost 5 bases and the J gene lost 0 bases, with 5 bases spanning the gap. CDR3 DNA: TGTGCCAGCAGCATGAGCTCCTACGAGCAGTACTTC. Protein sequence: CASSMSSYEQYF.

The V gene is TRBV7-2, the J gene TRBJ2-7; D ambiguous. V was pared by 2 bases and J by 3 bases, with 8 bases between. Looked up from germline, CDR1 is SGHTA and CDR2 is FQGNSA. This CDR3 comprises 13 residues. CDR3 coding DNA: TGTGCCAGCAGCTTATCGGCTGTCTACGAGCAGTACTTC. It specifies CASSLSAVYEQYF. The variable domain in full, with the rest retrieved from reference TRBV7-2 and TRBJ2-7, is GAGVSQSPSNKVTEKGKDVELRCDPISGHTALYWYRQSLGQGLEFLIYFQGNSAPDKSGLPSDRFSAERTGGSVSTLTIQRTQQEDSAVYLCASSLSAVYEQYFGPGTRLTVT.

This clone turned up a few times. V and J are TRBV10-2 and TRBJ1-2; D is perhaps TRBD1 (5 bases). The V end lost 8 bases, the J end lost 2 bases, and 9 bases lay between the germline ends. The CDR3 has 12 residues. Germline CDR1 and CDR2: WSHSY and SAAADI. In DNA, the CDR3 is TGCGCCAGCGGACAAAAAAACTATGGCTACACCTTC. It translates to CASGQKNYGYTF.

This clone was counted a few times. The rearrangement uses TRBV18 and TRBJ2-5, with D hard to call. The CDR3 is 16 residues long. V was trimmed by 6 bases and J by 1 base, leaving 18 bases between them. CDR1 is KGHSH, CDR2 LQKENI, per germline. CDR3 protein: CASSQSVRGLQETQYF. The CDR3, as DNA: TGTGCCAGCTCGCAATCCGTCCGTGGGCTCCAAGAGACCCAGTACTTC.

This clone is medium-sized. This chain uses TRBV19 with TRBJ2-3; TRBD2 matches 12 bases. The germline V gene has CDR1 LNHDA and CDR2 SQIVND (reference sequence). The CDR3 runs 15 residues. J was trimmed by 4 bases and V by 5 bases; bases with no gene match: 4. In DNA form, the CDR3 reads TGTGCCAGTAGTTCTAGCGGGAGGGTCGCAGATACGCAGTATTTT. This translates into CASSSSGRVADTQYF.

The chain has TRBV10-3 and TRBJ2-5; 8 bases align to TRBD1. With V trimmed by 8 bases and J by 5 bases, 7 bases remained unmatched. Germline CDR1 reads ENHRY; CDR2 reads SYGVKD. The CDR3 runs to 13 residues. CDR3 bases: TGTGCCATCTCTCGAACAGGGGGGGAGACCCAGTACTTC. Encoded protein: CAISRTGGETQYF.

V gene TRBV15 combines with J gene TRBJ1-2, with D uncertain. This CDR3 has 13 amino acids. Germline values: CDR1 LNHNV, CDR2 YYDKDF (reference sequence). V was pared by 0 bases and J by 8 bases, with 10 bases between. The CDR3 spells CATSRDPGYGYTF. The CDR3 nucleotides are TGTGCCACCAGCAGAGATCCGGGTTACGGCTACACCTTC.

This clone was picked up a small number of times. This chain's CDR3 is CASRLTGQEYYEQYF. CDR3 nucleotide sequence: TGTGCCAGCAGACTAACAGGACAGGAATACTACGAGCAGTACTTC. This chain joins TRBV6-5 and TRBJ2-7, with TRBD1 matching over 7 bases. Per germline, CDR1 MNHEY and CDR2 SVGAGI. After removal of 6 bases from V and 3 bases from J, the junction contained 11 bases not matched to a gene. This CDR3 comprises 15 residues.

The V call is TRBV5-1, the J call TRBJ2-7; TRBD1 aligns across 8 bases. There are 14 residues in the CDR3. Germline-derived CDR1 and CDR2 are SGHRS and YFSETQ. V lost 2 bases, J lost 5 bases, and 6 bases stayed unmatched. CDR3 nucleotides: TGCGCCAGCAGCTTATCACCAGGGGGCCACGAGCAGTACTTC. Encoded protein: CASSLSPGGHEQYF. The full variable domain, in which reference TRBV5-1 and TRBJ2-7 provide the parts outside the CDR3, is KAGVTQTPRYLIKTRGQQVTLSCSPISGHRSVSWYQQTPGQGLQFLFEYFSETQRNKGNFPGRFSGRQFSNSRSEMNVSTLELGDSALYLCASSLSPGGHEQYFGPGTRLTVT.

CDR3 sequence: CASSLPQGGTQYF. The CDR3 DNA is TGTGCCAGCAGCTTGCCCCAGGGAGGGACCCAGTACTTC. The gene calls are TRBV5-4 and TRBJ2-5; D is possibly TRBD2 (6 bases). Germline V gives CDR1 SGHNT, CDR2 YYREEE (reference sequence). The V and J ends lost 1 base and 7 bases respectively, with 11 bases between them. The CDR3 extends over 13 amino acids.

The chain recombines TRBV4-1 with TRBJ2-7; 14 nucleotides line up with TRBD2. V shed 3 bases, J shed 1 base, and the junction held 2 bases outside the gene matches. The CDR3 runs to 16 residues. Germline lookup yields CDR1 MGHRA and CDR2 YSYEKL. The CDR3: CASSQGTSGGSYEQYF. The CDR3 nucleotides read TGCGCCAGCAGCCAGGGGACTAGCGGGGGATCCTACGAGCAGTACTTC.

This clone has a handful of counts. This chain uses TRBV7-2 with TRBJ2-1, with 7 bases fitting TRBD2. J was trimmed by 3 bases and V by 4 bases; bases with no gene match: 9. The CDR3 consists of 16 residues. Germline CDR1 reads SGHTA; CDR2 reads FQGNSA. The CDR3 spells CASSWGGGGNYNEQFF. DNA for the CDR3: TGTGCCAGCAGCTGGGGGGGTGGAGGGAACTACAATGAGCAGTTCTTC.